Below, 23 T cell receptor beta chains from the same sample are listed, as sequenced in a study of identical twins. TCRdb called the 5' RACE reads again in MiXCR, with one record for every CDR3 protein. This table holds more than 200,000 distinct CDR3 sequences, less than 10% found once. The sequenced sample consisted of memory (CD45RO+) T cells sorted from blood. Receptors were obtained from a woman in her late teens or twenties in good health.

The chain combines TRBV5-1 with TRBJ2-1, with a weak D call TRBD1 (5 bases). Trimming removed 1 base at V and 5 bases at J, with 10 bases between. The CDR3 contains 14 residues. Per germline, CDR1 SGHRS and CDR2 YFSETQ. This CDR3 reads CASSLHAGNNEQFF. CDR3 sequence (DNA): TGCGCCAGCAGCTTGCATGCAGGGAACAATGAGCAGTTCTTC.

This chain connects TRBV7-2 to TRBJ2-5, with TRBD2 matching 10 bases. Germline V gene lookup returns CDR1 SGHTA and CDR2 FQGNSA. The ends lost 5 bases at V and 4 bases at J; junction bases unmatched: 10. CDR3 length: 16 residues. The CDR3 loop is CASSQRNRLAGETQYF. The CDR3 DNA reads TGTGCCAGCAGCCAACGGAACCGACTAGCGGGAGAGACCCAGTACTTC.

This clonotype was counted many times. The V gene is TRBV6-1, the J gene TRBJ1-5, with 9 bases lining up with TRBD1. V gave up 7 bases and J gave up 5 bases; unmatched junction bases: 6. There are 14 residues in the CDR3. Germline V CDR1 and CDR2: MNHNS, SASEGT. DNA of the CDR3: TGTGCCAGCATGACCCGACAGGGGGATCAGCCCCAGCATTTT. Translating gives CASMTRQGDQPQHF.

This clonotype has just a few counts. As DNA, the CDR3 is TGCAGTGCCAGACTAGCGGCCTTCTCCTACAATGAGCAGTTCTTC. Translation: CSARLAAFSYNEQFF. The gene calls are TRBV20-1 and TRBJ2-1, with TRBD2 matching over 9 bases. The CDR3 sequence is 15 residues long. V lost 6 bases to trimming and J lost 0 bases; unmatched junction nucleotides: 6. Germline assignment: CDR1 DFQATT and CDR2 SNEGSKA (reference sequence).

The CDR3 loop is CASSRRGSYNSPLHF. CDR3 in DNA: TGTGCCAGCAGCCGACGAGGGTCCTATAATTCACCCCTCCACTTT. The V call is TRBV14, the J call TRBJ1-6, with D unresolved. Germline CDR1 and CDR2: SGHDN and FVKESK. The CDR3 sequence is 15 residues long. V was trimmed by 4 bases and J by 1 base, leaving 8 bases between them. The entire variable domain, with the rest obtained from reference TRBV14 and TRBJ1-6, is as follows: EAGVTQFPSHSVIEKGQTVTLRCDPISGHDNLYWYRRVMGKEIKFLLHFVKESKQDESGMPNNRFLAERTGGTYSTLKVQPAELEDSGVYFCASSRRGSYNSPLHFGNGTRLTVT.

Remarks on this clonotype: A read error may explain this, as a much larger clone is one base away. This chain connects TRBV5-1 to TRBJ2-1, with TRBD1 matching 12 bases. This CDR3 has 17 amino acids. Germline V gene sequence: CDR1 SGHRS, CDR2 YFSETQ. The DNA of the CDR3 is TGCGCCAGCAGCTCCGGGACAGGGGGCGCCGCCTACGATGAGCAGTTCTTC. Translation: CASSSGTGGAAYDEQFF.

V is TRBV18 and J is TRBJ1-2, with a possible D match to TRBD1 (6 bases). Trimming removed 4 bases at V and 6 bases at J, with 9 bases between. CDR3 length: 12 amino acids. Germline CDR1 KGHSH, CDR2 LQKENI. The CDR3 DNA reads TGTGCCAGCTCACTGCGGACAGATGGCTACACCTTC. Translated, it gives CASSLRTDGYTF. Combining the CDR3 with reference TRBV18 and TRBJ1-2 gives the whole variable domain NAGVMQNPRHLVRRRGQEARLRCSPMKGHSHVYWYRQLPEEGLKFMVYLQKENIIDESGMPKERFSAEFPKEGPSILRIQQVVRGDSAAYFCASSLRTDGYTFGSGTRLTVV.

This clonotype occurred a few times. The rearrangement joins TRBV10-3 to TRBJ2-1; D perhaps matches TRBD2 (5 bases). Germline CDR1 reads ENHRY; CDR2 reads SYGVKD. The CDR3 runs to 14 residues. V was clipped by 8 bases and J by 4 bases, with 15 bases between them. CDR3 amino acids: CAIAEGDLYNEQFF. The DNA for the CDR3 is TGTGCCATCGCCGAGGGTGACCTATACAATGAGCAGTTCTTC.

This sequence joins TRBV19 and TRBJ2-3; 10 bases line up with TRBD2. The ends lost 4 bases at V and 2 bases at J; junction bases unmatched: 18. This CDR3 has 20 amino acids. Per the germline V gene, CDR1 is LNHDA and CDR2 is SQIVND (reference sequence). CDR3: CASSKHRGPPTSGYTDTQYF. CDR3 coding DNA: TGTGCCAGTAGTAAACACAGGGGACCCCCGACTAGCGGGTACACAGATACGCAGTATTTT.

Only a few counts were recorded for this clonotype. In DNA form, the CDR3 reads TGTGCCAGCAGCTTAACCGGACCCCAGGATGAGCAGTTCTTC. Translating gives CASSLTGPQDEQFF. The genes are TRBV7-3 and TRBJ2-1; no clear D. The CDR3 has 14 residues. Germline CDR1 SGHTA, CDR2 FQGTGA. V was pared by 0 bases and J by 8 bases, with 11 bases between.

This clonotype was observed a handful of times. The rearrangement joins TRBV7-2 to TRBJ2-3; 9 bases align to TRBD1. CDR1 is SGHTA and CDR2 is FQGNSA in the germline V gene. Trimming cost V 7 bases and J 4 bases; bases outside gene matches: 3. The CDR3 covers 13 residues. For the CDR3, the DNA is TGTGCCAGCAATACAGGGGGCTCAGATACGCAGTATTTT. Protein product: CASNTGGSDTQYF.

This clonotype was counted ten times or more. The rearrangement links TRBV5-1 to TRBJ2-7; no clear D. The CDR3 spans 15 residues. Per germline, CDR1 SGHRS and CDR2 YFSETQ. Trimming took off 4 bases at V and 2 bases at J, with 16 bases between the two ends. The CDR3 DNA reads as TGCGCCAGCAGCCCCATCCCTTCGGCGGCCTACGAGCAGTACTTC. It is translated as CASSPIPSAAYEQYF.

V is TRBV5-1 and J is TRBJ1-6, with 9 bases aligning to TRBD1. The CDR3 runs to 17 residues. V shed 2 bases, J shed 3 bases, and the junction held 6 bases outside the gene matches. The V gene's germline CDR1 is SGHRS and CDR2 YFSETQ. CDR3 DNA sequence: TGCGCCAGCAGCTTTGACAGGGGGAACAACTATAATTCACCCCTCCACTTT. Translating gives CASSFDRGNNYNSPLHF.

This chain connects TRBV20-1 to TRBJ2-5, with a tentative D call TRBD1 (5 bases). Germline V gives CDR1 DFQATT, CDR2 SNEGSKA (reference sequence). The germline V and J ends were trimmed by 6 bases and 4 bases, with 9 bases remaining between them. The CDR3 has 11 amino acids. The CDR3 nucleotides are TGCAGTGCAGGGGCAGGAGAGACCCAGTACTTC. Its translation is CSAGAGETQYF.

The chain links TRBV7-9 to TRBJ2-1; 10 bases fit TRBD1. This CDR3 has 15 residues. Trimming removed 6 bases from V and 6 bases from J; junction bases left unmatched: 8. Per germline, CDR1 SEHNR and CDR2 FQNEAQ (reference sequence). The CDR3 sequence: CASRPGTGVFNEQFF. For the CDR3, the DNA is TGTGCCAGCAGACCCGGGACAGGGGTCTTCAATGAGCAGTTCTTC.

This clonotype was picked up a small number of times. V gene TRBV20-1 combines with J gene TRBJ2-1, with D unclear. Germline assignment: CDR1 DFQATT and CDR2 SNEGSKA (reference sequence). This CDR3 spans 12 amino acids. Trimming took off 3 bases at V and 4 bases at J, with 7 bases between the two ends. The CDR3 loop reads CSARLEYNEQFF. CDR3 coding DNA: TGCAGTGCTAGGTTGGAGTACAATGAGCAGTTCTTC.

DNA of the CDR3: TGTGCCAGCAGTCCGACAGGGAATTCACCCCTCCACTTT. This encodes CASSPTGNSPLHF. The V call is TRBV6-2 or TRBV6-3, the J call TRBJ1-6; the match to TRBD1 covers 7 bases. Per germline, CDR1 MNHEY and CDR2 SVGEGT. This CDR3 has 13 amino acids. V shed 5 bases, J shed 7 bases, and the junction held 2 bases outside the gene matches.

This clonotype appeared a few times. This chain links TRBV20-1 with TRBJ1-1; D remains unclear. This CDR3 has 13 residues. Germline CDR1 reads DFQATT; CDR2 reads SNEGSKA (reference sequence). Trimming stripped 2 bases from V and 1 base from J, with 8 bases between. The CDR3 sequence: CSARIHQNTEAFF. CDR3 nucleotides: TGCAGTGCTAGAATACACCAGAACACTGAAGCTTTCTTT.

This clonotype was counted ten times or more. The chain couples TRBV7-9 to TRBJ2-5; 8 nucleotides agree with TRBD2. The CDR3 contains 13 residues. Germline CDR1 SEHNR, CDR2 FQNEAQ (reference sequence). Trimming at V came to 5 bases and at J to 4 bases, leaving 3 bases not matched to a gene. CDR3 protein: CASSPGGGETQYF. The CDR3 nucleotides are TGTGCCAGCAGCCCCGGGGGGGGAGAGACCCAGTACTTC.

This clonotype showed up many times. The chain employs TRBV4-3 and TRBJ1-2, with 7 bases aligning to TRBD1. This CDR3 has 15 amino acids. The trim removed 2 bases at V and 3 bases at J, leaving 6 bases unmatched. The germline gives CDR1 LGHNA, CDR2 YSLEER. The CDR3 is CASSQTLTGYYGYTF. As DNA, the CDR3 is TGCGCCAGCAGCCAAACTTTGACAGGGTACTATGGCTACACCTTC.

For the CDR3, the DNA is TGTGCCAGCCAGTTTAGCGCGGGAAGACCCCACCACGAGCAGTACTTC. Translated, it gives CASQFSAGRPHHEQYF. The chain uses TRBV6-1 and TRBJ2-7; the D gene is possibly TRBD2 (6 bases). V was cut by 8 bases and J by 5 bases, with 25 bases left in between. The CDR3 has 16 residues. CDR1 MNHNS and CDR2 SASEGT come from the germline V gene.

This clonotype turned up a few times. The chain carries TRBV12-3 or TRBV12-4 and TRBJ2-7; TRBD1 or TRBD2 may be the D gene (5 bases each). The CDR3 consists of 14 residues. Trimming removed 6 bases at V and 7 bases at J, with 19 bases between. In DNA form, the CDR3 reads TGTGCCAGCAGACGGCCGGGACCTGGAGGAGAGCAGTACTTC. Encoded protein: CASRRPGPGGEQYF.

This clonotype has more than one count but fewer than ten. In DNA, the CDR3 is TGTGCCAGCAGTTATCAGCGGACCGGGGAGCTGTTTTTT. Its protein product is CASSYQRTGELFF. The V and J genes are TRBV6-5 and TRBJ2-2, with a tentative D call TRBD2 (5 bases). The CDR3 runs 13 residues. V was shortened by 3 bases and J by 5 bases, with 7 bases between the two germline ends. CDR1 is MNHEY and CDR2 is SVGAGI in the germline V gene.